Listed here are 17 T cell receptor beta chains from one sample, sequenced in a study of metastatic and nonmetastatic thyroid tumors (dated by TCRdb to the early 2020s). No treatment had been received by any patient before thyroid surgery. The library was built by means of PCR. For sequencing, an Illumina HiSeq 4000 was employed. The raw public reads went through TCRdb reprocessing: fastp at Q25, MiXCR clone calling, in-frame beta chains kept. For this sample there are about 16,000 clones; roughly 24% appear just once. The ten largest clones add up to 15% to 17% of the sample. What was sequenced was adjacent normal tissue. Receptor source: a female donor with papillary thyroid cancer or a benign thyroid nodule (not recorded which). Some clones in this sample may be carry-over from other donors' samples.

The chain employs TRBV20-1 and TRBJ2-2; D ambiguous. The CDR3 loop spans 13 amino acids. CDR1 DFQATT and CDR2 SNEGSKA come from the germline V gene (reference sequence). Trimming left V 3 bases short and J 3 bases short, with 8 bases between. DNA for the CDR3: TGCAGTGCTAGGGAAATTGACACCGGGGAGCTGTTTTTT. Translated, it gives CSAREIDTGELFF.

This clone showed up just a few times. V usage is TRBV2 and J usage is TRBJ2-1; D gene uncertain. Trimming cost V 3 bases and J 0 bases, with 6 bases left between them. There are 14 residues in the CDR3. The V gene's germline CDR1 is SNHLY and CDR2 FYNNEI. The CDR3 DNA is TGTGCCAGCAGTGAGGCCCACTCCTACAATGAGCAGTTCTTC. Protein sequence: CASSEAHSYNEQFF.

The V call is TRBV6-2 or TRBV6-3, the J call TRBJ2-1, with 8 bases lining up with TRBD2. CDR3 length equals 15 residues. The J segment lost 6 bases and the V segment lost 5 bases, leaving 9 bases of the junction unmatched. Germline CDR1 reads MNHEY; CDR2 reads SVGEGT. As DNA, the CDR3 is TGTGCCAGCAGTCCGGGACTAGGGTTCGCCAATGAGCAGTTCTTC. Protein sequence: CASSPGLGFANEQFF.

This clone was recorded a few times. V usage is TRBV6-1 and J usage is TRBJ2-7; TRBD1 might be the D (5 bases). Germline loops: CDR1 MNHNS, CDR2 SASEGT. Trimming removed 6 bases from V and 7 bases from J, with 7 bases in between. The CDR3 is made up of 10 amino acids. The CDR3 DNA reads as TGTGCCAGCAGGGGGCTGGAGCAGTACTTC. Its translation is CASRGLEQYF.

The chain uses TRBV28 and TRBJ2-1; perhaps TRBD2 as D (5 bases). V shed 3 bases and J shed 4 bases, with 7 bases lying between them. This CDR3 contains 13 residues. Looked up from germline, CDR1 is MDHEN and CDR2 is SYDVKM. CDR3 nucleotide sequence: TGTGCCAGCAGTTTTTCGGGGTACAATGAGCAGTTCTTC. Translation gives CASSFSGYNEQFF.

This clone has more than one count but fewer than ten. J is TRBJ2-1 and V is TRBV7-8, with D maybe TRBD2 (6 bases). The CDR3 is 18 amino acids. Trimming pared 4 bases from V and 0 bases from J, leaving 19 bases between. Germline-derived CDR1 and CDR2 are SGHVS and FQNEAQ. The CDR3 region is CASSSQTGAPSSYNEQFF. Written as DNA, the CDR3 is TGTGCCAGCAGCTCCCAGACGGGAGCACCGAGCTCCTACAATGAGCAGTTCTTC.

CDR3 residues: CASGTGDVGYTF. The DNA for the CDR3 is TGTGCCAGCGGGACAGGGGACGTTGGCTACACCTTC. The V and J genes are TRBV6-1 and TRBJ1-2, with 10 bases that match TRBD1. Germline assignment: CDR1 MNHNS and CDR2 SASEGT. The ends lost 8 bases at V and 7 bases at J; junction bases unmatched: 4. This CDR3 contains 12 residues.

The chain has TRBV13 and TRBJ1-5, with 10 bases fitting TRBD1. With V trimmed by 5 bases and J by 2 bases, 6 bases remained unmatched. The CDR3 contains 16 residues. Germline V gives CDR1 PRHDT, CDR2 FYEKMQ (reference sequence). The CDR3 DNA is TGTGCCAGCAGCCTTGAGGGGACAGGGGGCAATCAGCCCCAGCATTTT. Its protein is CASSLEGTGGNQPQHF.

The V gene is TRBV7-2, the J gene TRBJ1-4; 10 positions match TRBD1. The CDR3 contains 17 residues. Germline lookup yields CDR1 SGHTA and CDR2 FQGNSA. The V and J ends lost 1 base and 2 bases, in that order; junction bases with no gene match: 4. The CDR3 spells CASSLGDRGLTNEKLFF. The CDR3, as DNA: TGTGCCAGCAGCTTAGGCGACAGGGGGCTTACTAATGAAAAACTGTTTTTT.

In this sample, this clone is medium-sized. V is TRBV11-2 and J is TRBJ1-4; 7 nucleotides align to TRBD1. The V and J ends lost 5 bases and 0 bases, in that order; junction bases with no gene match: 6. The CDR3 spans 16 residues. Germline V lookup: CDR1 SGHAT, CDR2 FQNNGV. The CDR3 protein is CASSTGQATTNEKLFF. Written as DNA, the CDR3 is TGTGCCAGCAGCACAGGACAGGCGACAACTAATGAAAAACTGTTTTTT.

This clone was observed a handful of times. The chain carries TRBV20-1 and TRBJ1-2; D may be TRBD1 (6 bases). V gave up 5 bases and J gave up 4 bases, with 11 bases separating them. CDR1 and CDR2 from the germline V gene are DFQATT and SNEGSKA (reference sequence). The CDR3 has 12 amino acids. CDR3 DNA: TGCAGTGCTCCCGGGGACACCTATGGCTACACCTTC. This sequence encodes CSAPGDTYGYTF.

This clone has only a few counts. At one boundary the junction diverges from the germline segment, which might be a read error. The chain recombines TRBV6-4 with TRBJ2-3, with 8 bases that match TRBD2. Per germline, CDR1 MRHNA and CDR2 SNTAGT. The CDR3 sequence is 17 residues long. In nucleotides, the CDR3 is TGTGCCAGCAGTGACCGACGGGGGGGGTCGGACACAGATACGAAGTATTTT. It encodes CASSDRRGGSDTDTKYF.

This clone qualifies as medium-sized. The rearrangement joins TRBV6-2 or TRBV6-3 to TRBJ2-3, with 9 bases aligning to TRBD2. Germline CDR1 reads MNHEY; CDR2 reads SVGEGT. J was trimmed by 5 bases and V by 4 bases; bases with no gene match: 10. CDR3 length equals 16 residues. The CDR3 coding sequence is TGTGCCAGCAGTTCCCAAATCATAGCGGGAGTAGATACGCAGTATTTT. It specifies CASSSQIIAGVDTQYF.

The rearrangement uses TRBV19 and TRBJ2-3; D possibly matches TRBD1 or TRBD2 (6 bases each). This CDR3 has 13 residues. Looked up from germline, CDR1 is LNHDA and CDR2 is SQIVND (reference sequence). V lost 10 bases, J lost 3 bases, and 14 bases lay in between. DNA of the CDR3: TGTGCCACCTCGGAGGGGGGAACAGATACGCAGTATTTT. Translation gives CATSEGGTDTQYF.

This clone was counted between two and nine times. The gene calls are TRBV6-1 and TRBJ2-7; the match to TRBD2 covers 11 bases. V lost 1 base, J lost 2 bases, and 1 base stayed unmatched. The CDR3 is 15 residues long. Germline-derived CDR1 and CDR2 are MNHNS and SASEGT. CDR3 sequence reads: CASSEEGLAAYEQYF. The CDR3 DNA sequence: TGTGCCAGCAGTGAAGAGGGACTAGCGGCCTACGAGCAGTACTTC.

The genes are TRBV7-6 and TRBJ2-7; D possibly matches TRBD1 or TRBD2 (5 bases each). This CDR3 has 14 amino acids. Germline V gene data show CDR1 as SGHVS and CDR2 as FNYEAQ. Deletions cut 0 bases from V and 6 bases from J, with 12 bases between. CDR3: CASSLARDAVEQYF. The DNA of the CDR3 is TGTGCCAGCAGCTTAGCTCGGGACGCGGTCGAGCAGTACTTC. The full variable domain, in which reference TRBV7-6 and TRBJ2-7 provide the parts outside the CDR3, is GAGVSQSPRYKVTKRGQDVALRCDPISGHVSLYWYRQALGQGPEFLTYFNYEAQQDKSGLPNDRFSAERPEGSISTLTIQRTEQRDSAMYRCASSLARDAVEQYFGPGTRLTVT.

This clone was recorded once. The rearrangement uses TRBV2 and TRBJ1-6, with D perhaps matching TRBD1 (6 bases). This CDR3 is 18 amino acids long. Germline V gives CDR1 SNHLY, CDR2 FYNNEI. V lost 6 bases and J 9 bases, leaving 27 bases between the germline ends. CDR3 DNA sequence: TGTGCCAGCAGGGGGATAGGACAGCGGACCACGAGTGGTTCACCCCTCCACTTT. Translating it yields CASRGIGQRTTSGSPLHF.